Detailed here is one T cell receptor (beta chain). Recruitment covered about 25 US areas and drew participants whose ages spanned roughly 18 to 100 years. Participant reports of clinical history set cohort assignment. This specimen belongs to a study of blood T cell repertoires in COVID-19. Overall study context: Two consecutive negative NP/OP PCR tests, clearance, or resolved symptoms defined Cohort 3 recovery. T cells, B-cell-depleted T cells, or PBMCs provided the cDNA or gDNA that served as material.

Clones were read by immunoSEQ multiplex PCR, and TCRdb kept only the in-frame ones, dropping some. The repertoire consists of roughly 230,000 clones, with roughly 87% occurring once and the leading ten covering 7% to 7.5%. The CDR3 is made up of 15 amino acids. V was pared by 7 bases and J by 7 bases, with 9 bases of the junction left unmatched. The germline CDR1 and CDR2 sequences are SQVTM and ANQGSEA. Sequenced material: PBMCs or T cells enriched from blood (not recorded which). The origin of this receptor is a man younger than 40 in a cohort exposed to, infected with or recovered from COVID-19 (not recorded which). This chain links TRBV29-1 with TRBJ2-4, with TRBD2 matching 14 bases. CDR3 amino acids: CSALLGTSGSNIQYF. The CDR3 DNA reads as TGCAGCGCCCTTCTCGGGACTAGCGGGAGTAACATTCAGTACTTC. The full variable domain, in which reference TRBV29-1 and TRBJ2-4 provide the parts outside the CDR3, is SAVISQKPSRDICQRGTSLTIQCQVDSQVTMMFWYRQQPGQSLTLIATANQGSEATYESGFVIDKFPISRPNLTFSTLTVSNMSPEDSSIYLCSALLGTSGSNIQYFGAGTRLSVL.